Listed here are 4 T cell receptor beta chains from one sample, sequenced in a study of cytomegalovirus exposure and HLA in healthy donors. PCR employed 60 Vbeta and 13 Jbeta primers. This table comes from immunoSEQ multiplex PCR, and its TCRdb copy is limited to in-frame clones, with some not included. The sample holds 95,000 to 150,000 clones, more than 65% seen once. What was sequenced was PBMCs. The receptors derive from a man aged 18 to 35 in good health and CMV-seronegative.

V is TRBV10-2 and J is TRBJ2-3; tentative D call: TRBD1 (6 bases). The CDR3 is made up of 16 amino acids. Trimming cost V 3 bases and J 5 bases, with 18 bases left between them. From germline, CDR1 is WSHSY and CDR2 SAAADI. The CDR3 coding sequence is TGCGCCAGCAGTGACCACGGGACACTTCTGGGAGATACGCAGTATTTT. Its protein is CASSDHGTLLGDTQYF.

Concerning this clone: The same CDR3 also results from other DNA sequences found in this sample. V and J are TRBV6-5 and TRBJ1-2, with a tentative D call TRBD1 (6 bases). V was clipped by 0 bases and J by 5 bases, with 10 bases between them. Germline lookup yields CDR1 MNHEY and CDR2 SVGAGI. The CDR3 has 14 amino acids. CDR3: CASSYSGQPYGYTF. Here the CDR3 DNA reads TGTGCCAGCAGTTACTCAGGACAGCCATATGGCTACACCTTC.

The chain's CDR3 is CASTPRRTGGVSDTQYF. Written as DNA, the CDR3 is TGTGCCAGCACCCCAAGACGGACAGGGGGCGTATCAGATACGCAGTATTTT. The rearrangement uses TRBV7-8 and TRBJ2-3; 11 positions match TRBD1. Germline loops: CDR1 SGHVS, CDR2 FQNEAQ. V lost 7 bases to trimming and J lost 4 bases; unmatched junction nucleotides: 13. The CDR3 is made up of 17 amino acids.

The rearrangement joins TRBV19 to TRBJ1-1; no clear D gene. CDR1 is LNHDA and CDR2 is SQIVND in the germline V gene (reference sequence). CDR3 size: 13 residues. Trimming pared 4 bases from V and 4 bases from J, leaving 10 bases between. CDR3 DNA: TGTGCCAGTAGTACCCTCCCGGGCACTGAAGCTTTCTTT. This gives the protein CASSTLPGTEAFF.